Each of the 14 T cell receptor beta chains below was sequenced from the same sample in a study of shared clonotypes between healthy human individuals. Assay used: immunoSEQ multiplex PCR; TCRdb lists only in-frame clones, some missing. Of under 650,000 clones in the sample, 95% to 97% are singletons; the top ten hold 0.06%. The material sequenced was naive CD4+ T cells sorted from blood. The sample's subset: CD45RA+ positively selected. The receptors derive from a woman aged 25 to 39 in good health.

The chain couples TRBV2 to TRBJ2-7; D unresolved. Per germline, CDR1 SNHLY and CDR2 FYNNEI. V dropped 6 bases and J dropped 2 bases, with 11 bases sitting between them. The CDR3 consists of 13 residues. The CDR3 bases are TGTGCCAGCAGCCAAAGACTTACCTACGAGCAGTACTTC. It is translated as CASSQRLTYEQYF.

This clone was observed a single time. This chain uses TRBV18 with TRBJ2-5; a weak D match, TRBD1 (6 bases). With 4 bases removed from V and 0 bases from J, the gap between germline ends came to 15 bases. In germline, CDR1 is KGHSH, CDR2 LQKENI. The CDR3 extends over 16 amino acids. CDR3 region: CASSRVETGHQETQYF. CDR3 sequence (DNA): TGTGCCAGCTCACGGGTGGAGACAGGCCACCAAGAGACCCAGTACTTC. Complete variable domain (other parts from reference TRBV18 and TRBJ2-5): NAGVMQNPRHLVRRRGQEARLRCSPMKGHSHVYWYRQLPEEGLKFMVYLQKENIIDESGMPKERFSAEFPKEGPSILRIQQVVRGDSAAYFCASSRVETGHQETQYFGPGTRLLVL.

Here the CDR3 reads CASRAQGGPNEKLFF. DNA of the CDR3: TGTGCCAGCAGGGCGCAGGGGGGGCCTAATGAAAAACTGTTTTTT. This chain uses TRBV2 with TRBJ1-4; TRBD1 matches 7 bases. CDR3 length: 15 amino acids. In germline, CDR1 is SNHLY, CDR2 FYNNEI. With V trimmed by 6 bases and J by 3 bases, 7 bases remained unmatched.

The CDR3 sequence: CASRGNANQPQHF. The CDR3 DNA is TGCGCCAGCCGAGGGAACGCTAATCAGCCCCAGCATTTT. The chain combines TRBV4-1 with TRBJ1-5; D remains ambiguous. Germline-derived CDR1 and CDR2 are MGHRA and YSYEKL. The CDR3 extends over 13 amino acids. Trimming pared 8 bases from V and 4 bases from J, leaving 12 bases between.

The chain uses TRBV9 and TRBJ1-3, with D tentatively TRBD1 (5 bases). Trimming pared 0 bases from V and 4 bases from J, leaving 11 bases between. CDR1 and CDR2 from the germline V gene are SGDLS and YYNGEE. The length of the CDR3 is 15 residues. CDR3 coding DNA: TGTGCCAGCAGCGTAGGAGGGGCTTGGGGAAACACCATATATTTT. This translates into CASSVGGAWGNTIYF.

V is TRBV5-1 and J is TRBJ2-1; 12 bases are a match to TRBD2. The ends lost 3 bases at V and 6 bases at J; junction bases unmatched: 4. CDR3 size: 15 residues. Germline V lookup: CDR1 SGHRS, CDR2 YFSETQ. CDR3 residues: CASSSLAGGINEQFF. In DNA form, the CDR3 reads TGCGCCAGCAGCTCCCTAGCGGGAGGGATCAATGAGCAGTTCTTC.

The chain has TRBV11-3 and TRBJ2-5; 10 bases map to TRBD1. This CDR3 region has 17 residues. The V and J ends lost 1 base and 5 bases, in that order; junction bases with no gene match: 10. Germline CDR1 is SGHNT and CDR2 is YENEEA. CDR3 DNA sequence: TGTGCCAGCAGCTTAGGCTCCGGGACAGGGGCGCGGGAGACCCAGTACTTC. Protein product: CASSLGSGTGARETQYF.

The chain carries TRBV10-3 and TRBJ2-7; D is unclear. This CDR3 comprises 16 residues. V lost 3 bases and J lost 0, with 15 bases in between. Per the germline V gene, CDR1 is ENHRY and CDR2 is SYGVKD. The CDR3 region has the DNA TGTGCCATCAGTGATATAGGCAGAGTAACCTCCTACGAGCAGTACTTC. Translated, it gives CAISDIGRVTSYEQYF.

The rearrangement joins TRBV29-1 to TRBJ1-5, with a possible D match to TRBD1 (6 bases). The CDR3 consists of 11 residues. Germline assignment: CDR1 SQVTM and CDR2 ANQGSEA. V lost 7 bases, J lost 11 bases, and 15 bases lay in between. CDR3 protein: CSARQGHTQHF. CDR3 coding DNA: TGCAGCGCGCGGCAGGGGCATACCCAGCATTTT. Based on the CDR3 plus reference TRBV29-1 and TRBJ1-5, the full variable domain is SAVISQKPSRDICQRGTSLTIQCQVDSQVTMMFWYRQQPGQSLTLIATANQGSEATYESGFVIDKFPISRPNLTFSTLTVSNMSPEDSSIYLCSARQGHTQHFGDGTRLSIL.

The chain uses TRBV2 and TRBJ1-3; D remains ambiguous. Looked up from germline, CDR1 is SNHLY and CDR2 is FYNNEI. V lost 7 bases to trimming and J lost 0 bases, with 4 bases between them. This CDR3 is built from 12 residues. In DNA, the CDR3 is TGTGCCAGCAAAACCTCTGGAAACACCATATATTTT. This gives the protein CASKTSGNTIYF.

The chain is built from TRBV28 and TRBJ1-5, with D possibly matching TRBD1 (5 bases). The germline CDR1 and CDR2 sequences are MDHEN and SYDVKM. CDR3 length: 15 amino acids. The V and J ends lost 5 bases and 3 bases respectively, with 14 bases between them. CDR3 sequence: CASSLPGDPNQPQHF. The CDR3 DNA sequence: TGTGCCAGCAGTCTCCCGGGGGATCCCAATCAGCCCCAGCATTTT.

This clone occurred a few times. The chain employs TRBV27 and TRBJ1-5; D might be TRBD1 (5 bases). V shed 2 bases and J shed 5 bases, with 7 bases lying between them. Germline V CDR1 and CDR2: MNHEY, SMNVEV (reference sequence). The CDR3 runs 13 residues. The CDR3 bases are TGTGCCAGCAGTTTAATAGGGGATCAGCCCCAGCATTTT. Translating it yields CASSLIGDQPQHF.

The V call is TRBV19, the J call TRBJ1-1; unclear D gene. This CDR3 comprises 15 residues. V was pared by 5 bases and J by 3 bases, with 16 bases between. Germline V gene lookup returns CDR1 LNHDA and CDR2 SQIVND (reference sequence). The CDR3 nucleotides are TGTGCCAGTAGTCCCCAAGTCTACGTCTACACTGAAGCTTTCTTT. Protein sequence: CASSPQVYVYTEAFF. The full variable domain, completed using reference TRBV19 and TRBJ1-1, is DGGITQSPKYLFRKEGQNVTLSCEQNLNHDAMYWYRQDPGQGLRLIYYSQIVNDFQKGDIAEGYSVSREKKESFPLTVTSAQKNPTAFYLCASSPQVYVYTEAFFGQGTRLTVV.

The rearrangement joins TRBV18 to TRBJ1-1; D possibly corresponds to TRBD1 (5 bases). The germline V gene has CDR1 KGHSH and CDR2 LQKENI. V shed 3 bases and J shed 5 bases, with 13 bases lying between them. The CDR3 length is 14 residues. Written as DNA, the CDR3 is TGTGCCAGCTCACCCCAGGGTGACGGGACTGAAGCTTTCTTT. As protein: CASSPQGDGTEAFF.